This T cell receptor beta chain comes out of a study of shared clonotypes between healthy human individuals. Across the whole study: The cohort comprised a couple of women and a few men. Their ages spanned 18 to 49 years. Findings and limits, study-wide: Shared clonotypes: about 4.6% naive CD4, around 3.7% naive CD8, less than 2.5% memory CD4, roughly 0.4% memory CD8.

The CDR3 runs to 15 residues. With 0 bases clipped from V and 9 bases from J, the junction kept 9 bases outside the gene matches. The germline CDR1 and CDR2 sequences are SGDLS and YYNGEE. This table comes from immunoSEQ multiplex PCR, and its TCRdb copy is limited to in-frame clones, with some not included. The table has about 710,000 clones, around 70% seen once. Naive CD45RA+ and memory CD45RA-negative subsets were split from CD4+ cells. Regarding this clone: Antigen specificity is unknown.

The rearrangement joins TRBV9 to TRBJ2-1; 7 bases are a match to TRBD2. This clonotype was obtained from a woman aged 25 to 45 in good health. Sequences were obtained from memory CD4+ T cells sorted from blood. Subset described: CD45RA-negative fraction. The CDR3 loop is CASSVDPAGLSEQFF. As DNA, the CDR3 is TGTGCCAGCAGCGTAGATCCAGCGGGATTGAGTGAGCAGTTCTTC.